Below are 21 T cell receptor beta chains sequenced from a single sample in a study of prognosis after radiotherapy for stage I lung cancer. It was by two-round multiplex PCR that TCR beta CDR3 was amplified from genomic DNA. The first round of PCR was done with primers that matched each TRBV and TRBJ gene. TCRdb itself ran the multiplex PCR reads through MiXCR, one entry per CDR3 protein. The sample has about 11,000 distinct CDR3 sequences, 45% to 65% seen once. Material: PBMCs, obtained before or after stereotactic body radiation therapy (not recorded which). These receptors were collected from a donor aged 50 or older with non-small cell lung cancer.

This chain joins TRBV19 and TRBJ1-5, with D perhaps matching TRBD1 (6 bases). Trimming left V 6 bases short and J 6 bases short, with 18 bases between. This CDR3 comprises 15 residues. Germline loops: CDR1 LNHDA, CDR2 SQIVND (reference sequence). Written as DNA, the CDR3 is TGTGCCAGTAGGAAAGTGGGGGCCCGGAGTCAGCCCCAGCATTTT. It yields the protein CASRKVGARSQPQHF.

The rearrangement joins TRBV11-2 to TRBJ2-1; D remains unclear. This CDR3 spans 13 amino acids. The V gene lost 1 base and the J gene lost 9 bases, with 10 bases spanning the gap. CDR1 and CDR2 (germline): SGHAT, FQNNGV. The CDR3 sequence: CASSLGGYSEQFF. In nucleotides, the CDR3 is TGTGCCAGCAGCTTAGGGGGATACTCTGAGCAGTTCTTC. Variable domain in full (rest from reference TRBV11-2 and TRBJ2-1): EAGVAQSPRYKIIEKRQSVAFWCNPISGHATLYWYQQILGQGPKLLIQFQNNGVVDDSQLPKDRFSAERLKGVDSTLKIQPAKLEDSAVYLCASSLGGYSEQFFGPGTRLTVL.

This clonotype was found once. One junction end disagrees with the germline gene, perhaps due to a read error. The rearrangement joins TRBV12-3 or TRBV12-4 to TRBJ2-1; 7 nucleotides agree with TRBD2. The CDR3 extends over 16 amino acids. DNA of the CDR3: TGTGCCAGCAGTCTAAGTGGGCTGGGGGGGAAGAATGATCAGTTCTTC. It specifies CASSLSGLGGKNDQFF.

This clonotype is medium-sized (0.01 to 0.1%) by share. The chain uses TRBV5-6 and TRBJ1-3; D unclear. The germline V gene encodes CDR1 SGHDT and CDR2 YYEEEE. The CDR3 consists of 14 residues. The V gene lost 3 bases and the J gene lost 3 bases, with 10 bases spanning the gap. The CDR3 coding sequence is TGTGCCAGCAGCTACGGTGATCGTGGAAACACCATATATTTT. It is translated as CASSYGDRGNTIYF. Drawing the rest from reference TRBV5-6 and TRBJ1-3, the complete variable domain is DAGVTQSPTHLIKTRGQQVTLRCSPKSGHDTVSWYQQALGQGPQFIFQYYEEEERQRGNFPDRFSGHQFPNYSSELNVNALLLGDSALYLCASSYGDRGNTIYFGEGSWLTVV.

On this clonotype: A single base is all that separates this from a far larger clone, so a read error is likely. V gene TRBV3-1 combines with J gene TRBJ2-5, with D unclear. In germline, CDR1 is LGHDT, CDR2 YNNKEL (reference sequence). The CDR3 is 14 amino acids. V dropped 1 base and J dropped 11 bases, with 17 bases sitting between them. Written as DNA, the CDR3 is TGTGCCAGCAGCCAAGGATATGGAACCAATGAGCAGTACTTC. Encoded protein: CASSQGYGTNEQYF.

As to this clonotype: A far larger clone is one nucleotide away, so this likely arose from a read error. The genes are TRBV6-4 and TRBJ2-1; D unresolved. CDR3 size: 13 residues. Germline values: CDR1 MRHNA, CDR2 SNTAGT. V lost 3 bases and J 6 bases, leaving 9 bases between the germline ends. CDR3 protein: CASSEAWSNEQFF. The CDR3 DNA reads TGTGCCAGCAGTGAAGCGTGGTCCAATGAGCAGTTCTTC.

The chain couples TRBV2 to TRBJ1-2; 9 bases map to TRBD1. Germline lookup yields CDR1 SNHLY and CDR2 FYNNEI. This CDR3 region has 14 residues. Unmatched junction bases numbered 6, after V lost 4 bases and J lost 6 bases. CDR3 nucleotide sequence: TGTGCCAGCAGTGCAACCGGGACAGGGAATGGCTACACCTTC. Translating gives CASSATGTGNGYTF.

This clonotype was detected ten times or more. This rearrangement joins TRBV12-3 or TRBV12-4 to TRBJ1-1, with 11 nucleotides matching TRBD1. CDR3 length: 15 residues. The junction had 6 bases not matched to a gene; V was cut back by 5 bases and J by 4 bases. The CDR3 DNA reads TGTGCCAGCAGTCGGCCGGGACAGGGGGGCACTGAAGCTTTCTTT. This sequence encodes CASSRPGQGGTEAFF.

The chain combines TRBV5-1 with TRBJ1-4, with 7 bases that match TRBD1. Germline V CDR1 and CDR2: SGHRS, YFSETQ. This CDR3 spans 14 amino acids. V shed 4 bases, J shed 2 bases, and the junction held 2 bases outside the gene matches. Here the CDR3 reads CASSPTGTNEKLFF. CDR3 in DNA: TGCGCCAGCAGCCCGACAGGGACTAATGAAAAACTGTTTTTT. Drawing the rest from reference TRBV5-1 and TRBJ1-4, the complete variable domain is KAGVTQTPRYLIKTRGQQVTLSCSPISGHRSVSWYQQTPGQGLQFLFEYFSETQRNKGNFPGRFSGRQFSNSRSEMNVSTLELGDSALYLCASSPTGTNEKLFFGSGTQLSVL.

On this clonotype: Given a far larger clone just one base away, this is likely a sequencing read error. The chain employs TRBV6-1 and TRBJ2-7; D gene unclear. Per the germline V gene, CDR1 is MNHNS and CDR2 is SASEGT. Trimming took 9 bases from V and 6 from J, leaving 18 bases between them. CDR3 size: 13 residues. The CDR3 region is CARSYLVRAEQYF. Here the CDR3 DNA reads TGTGCCAGAAGTTACCTCGTACGGGCCGAGCAGTACTTC.

This clonotype is medium-sized. This chain connects TRBV5-1 to TRBJ2-1; TRBD2 agrees at 14 bases. Trimming took 6 bases from V and 9 from J; bases not matched to a gene: 8. CDR1 and CDR2 (germline): SGHRS, YFSETQ. This CDR3 contains 15 residues. This chain's CDR3 is CASTLTSGRAGEQFF. The CDR3 DNA follows: TGCGCCAGCACCCTGACTAGCGGGAGGGCCGGTGAGCAGTTCTTC.

Notes on this clonotype: A far larger clone is one base from this, pointing to a likely read error. This sequence joins TRBV6-8 and TRBJ2-7; 9 bases are a match to TRBD2. The germline CDR1 and CDR2 sequences are MNHGY and SAAAGT. This CDR3 comprises 14 residues. Unmatched junction bases numbered 5, after V lost 5 bases and J lost 3 bases. CDR3 region: CASSMLAGYYEQYF. In DNA form, the CDR3 reads TGTGCCAGCAGTATGCTAGCGGGGTACTACGAGCAGTACTTC.

This clonotype was counted a single time. The chain recombines TRBV28 with TRBJ2-7, with no clear D. Germline CDR1 MDHEN, CDR2 SYDVKM. This CDR3 comprises 13 residues. V lost 3 bases to trimming and J lost 3 bases, with 9 bases between them. This CDR3 reads CASSFGLDYEQYF. The CDR3 coding sequence is TGTGCCAGCAGTTTCGGCCTAGACTACGAGCAGTACTTC. The whole variable domain, filled in from reference TRBV28 and TRBJ2-7, reads DVKVTQSSRYLVKRTGEKVFLECVQDMDHENMFWYRQDPGLGLRLIYFSYDVKMKEKGDIPEGYSVSREKKERFSLILESASTNQTSMYLCASSFGLDYEQYFGPGTRLTVT.

The sample holds many counts of this clonotype. A clone one base away is much larger, so this may be a read error. J is TRBJ2-2 and V is TRBV2, with 7 bases matching TRBD1. This CDR3 contains 15 residues. V lost 6 bases, J lost 1 base, and 5 bases stayed unmatched. The V gene's germline CDR1 is SNHLY and CDR2 FYNNEI. The CDR3, as DNA: TGTGCCAGCAGACCCAGGACAGGGAACACCGGGGAGCTGTTTTTT. This encodes CASRPRTGNTGELFF.

This clonotype was picked up a small number of times. A far more abundant clone sits one base away, making this likely a read error. V usage is TRBV6-2 or TRBV6-3 and J usage is TRBJ1-2; possibly TRBD1 for D (5 bases). Germline V gene lookup returns CDR1 MNHEY and CDR2 SVGEGT. This CDR3 region has 15 residues. Trimming removed 2 bases from V and 4 bases from J, with 14 bases in between. CDR3 DNA: TGTGCCAGCAGTTACGGGGCCAGGGTGCCCTATGGCTACACCTTC. Translated, it gives CASSYGARVPYGYTF.

Relative to its sample, this clonotype is medium-sized. The chain links TRBV12-3 or TRBV12-4 to TRBJ2-1; TRBD1 or TRBD2 may be the D gene (7 bases each). The CDR3 sequence is 14 residues long. V lost 2 bases to trimming and J lost 9 bases, with 14 bases between them. Written as DNA, the CDR3 is TGTGCCAGCAGTTTACAGGGGGGGCACACTGAGCAGTTCTTC. Translated, it gives CASSLQGGHTEQFF.

The chain is built from TRBV6-6 and TRBJ2-7; D is unresolved. The CDR3 sequence is 15 residues long. With 0 bases removed from V and 2 bases from J, the gap between germline ends came to 11 bases. Germline V gene lookup returns CDR1 MNHNY and CDR2 SVGAGI (reference sequence). In nucleotides, the CDR3 is TGTGCCAGCAGTTACTCGATTCAGAACACCTACGAGCAGTACTTC. Translated: CASSYSIQNTYEQYF.

The chain is built from TRBV11-3 and TRBJ1-1, with 8 positions matching TRBD1. Germline lookup yields CDR1 SGHNT and CDR2 YENEEA. This CDR3 is 14 amino acids long. The junction had 5 bases not matched to a gene; V was cut back by 4 bases and J by 4 bases. The CDR3 DNA reads TGTGCCAGCAGCTCGACCGGGACAGGCACTGAAGCTTTCTTT. The encoded protein is CASSSTGTGTEAFF.

By frequency in the sample, this clonotype is medium-sized (0.01 to 0.1%). The V gene is TRBV20-1, the J gene TRBJ1-4; TRBD1 might be the D (6 bases). The CDR3 is 14 amino acids. The germline V gene encodes CDR1 DFQATT and CDR2 SNEGSKA (reference sequence). Trimming took off 0 bases at V and 16 bases at J, with 21 bases between the two ends. CDR3 nucleotides: TGCAGTGCTAGAGAGAACAATCTAGCAGGGGTTCAGTTTTTT. Translation gives CSARENNLAGVQFF.

The CDR3 nucleotides read TGTGCCAGCAGCCAAGCGTGGAGCAATCAGCCCCAGCATTTT. It specifies CASSQAWSNQPQHF. V and J are TRBV3-1 and TRBJ1-5; no definite D call. Trimming shortened V by 1 base and J by 1 base, and 5 bases separated the two germline ends. This CDR3 contains 14 residues. Germline V gene data show CDR1 as LGHDT and CDR2 as YNNKEL (reference sequence). The full variable domain, completed using reference TRBV3-1 and TRBJ1-5, is DTAVSQTPKYLVTQMGNDKSIKCEQNLGHDTMYWYKQDSKKFLKIMFSYNNKELIINETVPNRFSPKSPDKAHLNLHINSLELGDSAVYFCASSQAWSNQPQHFGDGTRLSIL.

This clonotype is termed medium-sized. J is TRBJ2-7 and V is TRBV20-1; 7 nucleotides match TRBD2. The junction had 8 bases not matched to a gene; V was cut back by 4 bases and J by 2 bases. This CDR3 is built from 14 residues. CDR1 and CDR2 from the germline V gene are DFQATT and SNEGSKA (reference sequence). The CDR3 spells CSAIIRRGTYEQYF. Written as DNA, the CDR3 is TGCAGTGCTATCATTCGGCGGGGGACCTACGAGCAGTACTTC.